A selection of T cell receptor beta chains follows, all from one sample in a study of T cell repertoires in aging, cancer and after chemotherapy. TCRdb ran MiXCR on the multiplex PCR reads and lists one entry per CDR3 protein. Among under 10,000 distinct CDR3 sequences listed, more than 50% were seen once. Material for sequencing was blood. The source of these receptors is a human donor in good health. The CDR3 runs from the conserved cysteine through the conserved F or W. D genes are given only for firm matches. Size is stated for part of the rows, as once, few or many counts, or as a class when the clone is expanded.

TRBJ2-5,-,TRBV5-4,-,15,TGTGCCAGCAGCTTATCTGCACGGTCGCGAGAGACCCAGTACTTC,CASSLSARSRETQYF
TRBJ1-2,-,TRBV7-2,-,13,TGTGCCAGCAGCTTACAGGGGAACTATGGCTACACCTTC,CASSLQGNYGYTF
TRBJ1-4,-,TRBV5-4,-,16,TGTGCCAGCAGCTTGTGGTGGAGGCAGGGAGCTGAAAAACTGTTTTTT,CASSLWWRQGAEKLFF
TRBJ2-1,TRBD2,TRBV20-1,-,16,TGCAGTGCTAGGGACCCTAGCGGGAGCCTACACAATGAGCAGTTCTTC,CSARDPSGSLHNEQFF
TRBJ2-1,TRBD2,TRBV6-5,few,14,TGTGCCAGCGGTCCGGGACTAGCCGACAATGAGCAGTTCTTC,CASGPGLADNEQFF
TRBJ2-2,TRBD2,TRBV6-2/TRBV6-3,-,19,TGTGCCAGCCTCACTAGCGGGAGGGTCAGAACAAAGAACACCGGGGAGCTGTTTTTT,CASLTSGRVRTKNTGELFF
TRBJ2-3,-,TRBV24-1,-,14,TGTGCCACCAGTGACCATACACAGACAGATACGCAGTATTTT,CATSDHTQTDTQYF
TRBJ1-1,-,TRBV15,-,15,TGTGCCACCAGCAGAGAAGCTGCGATCGGGACTGAAGCTTTCTTT,CATSREAAIGTEAFF
TRBJ2-4,-,TRBV24-1,-,11,TGTGCCACCAGCGGTGGGGGCATTCAGTACTTC,CATSGGGIQYF
TRBJ2-7,TRBD1,TRBV19,-,16,TGTGCCAGTAGTATGGGAGGCGGACAGGGTCGATACGAGCAGTACTTC,CASSMGGGQGRYEQYF
TRBJ2-7,-,TRBV6-1,-,15,TGTGCCAGCAGCGGGGGCGGACAGTCTCTCTACGAGCAGTACTTC,CASSGGGQSLYEQYF
TRBJ2-5,-,TRBV19,-,12,TGTGCCAGTAGCACAGGGTTGGAGACCCAGTACTTC,CASSTGLETQYF
TRBJ1-2,-,TRBV20-1,-,11,TGCAGTGCTAGAGTGGGCGAGGGCTACACCTTC,CSARVGEGYTF
TRBJ1-5,-,TRBV6-5,-,17,TGTGCCAGCAGTGAAGCGGGCTATTCTAAGAGCTTTCAGCCCCAGCATTTT,CASSEAGYSKSFQPQHF
TRBJ2-7,-,TRBV19,few,13,TGTGCCAGTAGTATAGTTTCGGGCTACGAGCAGTACTTC,CASSIVSGYEQYF
TRBJ1-5,-,TRBV20-1,-,14,TGCAGTGCCAGAGATTTGCGAGGCAATCAGCCCCAGCATTTT,CSARDLRGNQPQHF
TRBJ2-6,TRBD2,TRBV19,-,24,TGTGCCAGTAGTCTCGGACTAGCGGGAGGGTCCCTCCCCCAGACAAGATCTGGGGCCAACGTCCTGACTTTC,CASSLGLAGGSLPQTRSGANVLTF
TRBJ1-1,-,TRBV13,few,15,TGTGCCAGCAGCTTACTAGGACGTCTGAACACTGAAGCTTTCTTT,CASSLLGRLNTEAFF
TRBJ2-2,-,TRBV30,-,14,TGTGCCTGGAGGGGAGCGGTCCACACCGGGGAGCTGTTTTTT,CAWRGAVHTGELFF
TRBJ2-5,-,TRBV20-1,-,14,TGCAGTGCTAGAGGCGGCGGGGCTGGAGAGACCCAGTACTTC,CSARGGGAGETQYF
TRBJ2-5,-,TRBV19,-,14,TGTGCCAGTACCCCGGGGAACAGTAAAGAGACCCAGTACTTC,CASTPGNSKETQYF
TRBJ1-5,-,TRBV30,-,13,TGTGCCTGGAGTGAGACCAACAATCAGCCCCAGCATTTT,CAWSETNNQPQHF
TRBJ2-7,-,TRBV4-3,-,12,TGCGCCAGCAGCCAGGAACCGGACGAGCAGTACTTC,CASSQEPDEQYF
TRBJ1-2,TRBD1,TRBV6-5,-,12,TGTGCCAGCATGGGGACAGTCTATGGCTACACCTTC,CASMGTVYGYTF
TRBJ2-7,-,TRBV6-1,-,13,TGTGCCAGCGGGCGCGACTCACCCTACGAGCAGTACTTC,CASGRDSPYEQYF
TRBJ1-2,-,TRBV19,-,13,TGTGCCAGTAGTATAGTCCAAGGAGGTGGCTACACCTTC,CASSIVQGGGYTF
TRBJ2-5,TRBD1,TRBV7-6,-,19,TGTGCCAGCAGCTCCAGCAGCAGGGGGACCGCGCCAACCCAAGAGACCCAGTACTTC,CASSSSSRGTAPTQETQYF
TRBJ1-1,TRBD1,TRBV7-9,once,13,TGTGCCAGCAGCTTAGAGGGGGCGACTGAAGCTTTCTTT,CASSLEGATEAFF
TRBJ2-6,TRBD1,TRBV24-1,few,21,TGTGCCACCAGTGATCCCGCAGTCGGACAGGGGGGGTTAAGTGGGGCCAACGTCCTGACTTTC,CATSDPAVGQGGLSGANVLTF
TRBJ2-3,TRBD2,TRBV6-2/TRBV6-3,few,13,TGTGCCAGTGGGCTAGCGGGAGCAGATACGCAGTATTTT,CASGLAGADTQYF
TRBJ2-1,-,TRBV6-2/TRBV6-3,-,15,TGTGCCAGCAGTTACTCGGCGGGGACCCACAATGAGCAGTTCTTC,CASSYSAGTHNEQFF
TRBJ2-5,-,TRBV18,-,13,TGTGCCAGCTCATCTCGCGGGTTAGAGACCCAGTACTTC,CASSSRGLETQYF
TRBJ1-1,-,TRBV27,-,14,TGTGCCAGCGGCAGCCCGGGCCGCCCGGGGGAAGCTTTCTTT,CASGSPGRPGEAFF
TRBJ2-1,TRBD2,TRBV30,few,17,TGTGCCTGGAGTTTGTTCGGACTAGCGGGGTCCTACAATGAGCAGTTCTTC,CAWSLFGLAGSYNEQFF
TRBJ1-1,-,TRBV5-7,-,14,TGTGCCAGCAGCCCGATAGGCCCTGAGCCCGGAGCTTTCTTT,CASSPIGPEPGAFF
TRBJ1-4,-,TRBV5-6,-,14,TGTGCCAGCAGACTGGACGGAAATAATGAAAAACTGTTTTTT,CASRLDGNNEKLFF
TRBJ1-6,-,TRBV5-6,few,15,TGTGCCAGCAGCCATGGGACGCGCCGAAATTCACCCCTCCACTTT,CASSHGTRRNSPLHF
TRBJ2-1,-,TRBV4-3,-,14,TGCGCCAGCAGCCGCTCGACTATTCCCAATGAGCAGTTCTTC,CASSRSTIPNEQFF
TRBJ2-2,TRBD2,TRBV7-2,-,14,TGTGCCAGCAGCTTAGCACTAGCGGGCGGGGAGCTGTTTTTT,CASSLALAGGELFF
TRBJ2-3,-,TRBV6-5,few,11,TGTGCCAGCCGTCTTTCAGATACGCAGTATTTT,CASRLSDTQYF
TRBJ2-1,-,TRBV19,-,13,TGTGCCAGTAGTATAGGGGCTACTTATGAGCAGTTCTTC,CASSIGATYEQFF
TRBJ2-1,TRBD2,TRBV7-6,-,18,TGTGCCAGCAGCCCCTCTTCCCGGGGGGAATACTCCTACAATGAGCAGTTCTTC,CASSPSSRGEYSYNEQFF
TRBJ2-7,TRBD2,TRBV27,-,14,TGTGCCAGCAGTGAGCGGGGGGGCAGTCGCGAGCAGTACTTC,CASSERGGSREQYF
TRBJ2-5,TRBD1,TRBV11-1,few,14,TGTGCCAGCAGCCCGGACAGGGGGTACGGGACCCAGTACTTC,CASSPDRGYGTQYF
TRBJ2-7,TRBD1,TRBV15,-,15,TGTGCCACCAGCAGAGCCGGGGGGACAGGGGACGAGCAGTACTTC,CATSRAGGTGDEQYF